What follows are 27 T cell receptor beta chains derived from one specimen sequenced in a study of blood T cell repertoires in COVID-19. TCRdb's table, derived via immunoSEQ multiplex PCR, lists solely in-frame clones and lacks some. The data show 66,000 or so clones, with around 80% seen just once and over 7.5% held by the top ten. Specimen: peripheral blood. The receptors shown here come from a human donor in a cohort sampled during active COVID-19.

This clone appeared once. The V and J genes are TRBV28 and TRBJ1-4; D not certain. Deletions cut 6 bases from V and 5 bases from J, with 16 bases between. The germline V gene encodes CDR1 MDHEN and CDR2 SYDVKM. This CDR3 is built from 15 residues. This CDR3 reads CASSLTHPGNEKLFF. DNA for the CDR3: TGTGCCAGCAGCTTGACACACCCGGGGAATGAAAAACTGTTTTTT.

The rearrangement joins TRBV28 to TRBJ1-2; maybe TRBD1 (6 bases). Germline-derived CDR1 and CDR2 are MDHEN and SYDVKM. V was trimmed by 4 bases and J by 6 bases, leaving 9 bases between them. CDR3 size: 12 residues. The CDR3 DNA sequence: TGTGCCAGCAGTTCGACAGGCGATGGCTACACCTTC. Amino acid sequence: CASSSTGDGYTF.

The DNA of the CDR3 is TGTGCCAGCAGCATCGGGGGGGTAGGTGGTGAAAAACTGTTTTTT. Translating it yields CASSIGGVGGEKLFF. This rearrangement joins TRBV7-2 to TRBJ1-4; possibly TRBD1 for D (5 bases). The V gene lost 5 bases and the J gene lost 7 bases, with 17 bases spanning the gap. This CDR3 is built from 15 residues. CDR1 and CDR2 (germline): SGHTA, FQGNSA.

The chain combines TRBV10-3 with TRBJ1-6; no firm D call. Germline CDR1 is ENHRY and CDR2 is SYGVKD. V lost 0 bases and J 6 bases, leaving 9 bases between the germline ends. The CDR3 contains 15 residues. CDR3 nucleotides: TGTGCCATCAGTGAGTCCAGGCAGACTAATTCACCCCTCCACTTT. Translated, it gives CAISESRQTNSPLHF.

This clone was detected a few times. The chain links TRBV19 to TRBJ2-7; D remains unclear. CDR1 is LNHDA and CDR2 is SQIVND in the germline V gene (reference sequence). The CDR3 totals 13 residues. Trimming removed 6 bases at V and 0 bases at J, with 9 bases between. CDR3 amino acids: CASRAAPSYEQYF. The CDR3 region has the DNA TGTGCCAGTAGGGCGGCTCCCTCCTACGAGCAGTACTTC.

This clone was seen once. The genes are TRBV6-5 and TRBJ2-7, with 10 bases aligning to TRBD2. The V segment lost 9 bases and the J segment 4 bases; nucleotides outside the gene matches: 9. There are 14 residues in the CDR3. The germline gives CDR1 MNHEY, CDR2 SVGAGI. CDR3 nucleotide sequence: TGTGCCAGTCAACGGACTAGCGGAGCATACGAGCAGTACTTC. This encodes CASQRTSGAYEQYF.

The chain recombines TRBV5-1 with TRBJ1-1; 8 bases map to TRBD1. The length of the CDR3 is 17 residues. The V gene end was trimmed by 0 bases and the J gene end by 1 base; junction bases not matched to a gene: 8. The germline V gene has CDR1 SGHRS and CDR2 YFSETQ. CDR3 coding DNA: TGCGCCAGCAGCTTGGGGTCAGGGGGCCGGGGGAACACTGAAGCTTTCTTT. Encoded protein: CASSLGSGGRGNTEAFF.

The gene calls are TRBV30 and TRBJ2-3; 11 bases line up with TRBD2. The CDR3 has 15 amino acids. Per the germline V gene, CDR1 is GTSNPN and CDR2 is SVGIG (reference sequence). V was clipped by 3 bases and J by 6 bases; unmatched bases: 8. DNA of the CDR3: TGTGCCTGGAGCCTTACTAGCGGGAGAAGGGATACGCAGTATTTT. Its protein product is CAWSLTSGRRDTQYF.

This clone showed up just a few times. The chain uses TRBV30 and TRBJ2-5, with 8 bases that match TRBD1. In germline, CDR1 is GTSNPN, CDR2 SVGIG (reference sequence). This CDR3 has 15 residues. Trimming removed 0 bases from V and 5 bases from J; junction bases left unmatched: 8. The CDR3 loop reads CAWSVPRGRGETQYF. The CDR3 coding sequence is TGTGCCTGGAGTGTACCCAGGGGGCGAGGGGAGACCCAGTACTTC. Looking up the rest from reference TRBV30 and TRBJ2-5 gives the full variable domain: SQTIHQWPATLVQPVGSPLSLECTVEGTSNPNLYWYRQAAGRGLQLLFYSVGIGQISSEVPQNLSASRPQDRQFILSSKKLLLSDSGFYLCAWSVPRGRGETQYFGPGTRLLVL.

V is TRBV5-1 and J is TRBJ2-2, with 8 bases aligning to TRBD2. The trim removed 7 bases at V and 1 base at J, leaving 0 bases unmatched. Germline-derived CDR1 and CDR2 are SGHRS and YFSETQ. CDR3 length: 13 residues. CDR3 amino acids: CASREGNTGELFF. The CDR3 DNA reads TGCGCCAGCCGGGAGGGGAACACCGGGGAGCTGTTTTTT.

As regards this clone: The conserved phenylalanine or tryptophan is not found at the CDR3 terminus, so this likely reflects a read error. Because the CDR3's place on the DNA is in doubt, the DNA is left out and the CDR3 is given as listed by TCRdb. This CDR3 reads CASSFWEGSV. This chain links TRBV7-3 with TRBJ1-1. The length of the CDR3 is 10 amino acids, counting both ends. Germline assignment: CDR1 SGHTA and CDR2 FQGTGA.

The chain employs TRBV7-6 and TRBJ2-3, with D possibly TRBD2 on 5 matching bases. Trimming took 3 bases from V and 5 from J, leaving 12 bases between them. Germline V gives CDR1 SGHVS, CDR2 FNYEAQ. The CDR3 runs to 14 residues. CDR3 loop: CASSLERVEDTQYF. In DNA, the CDR3 is TGTGCCAGCAGCTTGGAGAGGGTGGAAGATACGCAGTATTTT.

This clone was seen a handful of times. The V gene is TRBV30, the J gene TRBJ2-7; D might be TRBD1 (5 bases). The CDR3 sequence is 13 residues long. V lost 3 bases and J lost 1, with 10 bases in between. Germline V gene sequence: CDR1 GTSNPN, CDR2 SVGIG (reference sequence). CDR3 in DNA: TGTGCCTGGAGAATGACAGCTTCCTACGAGCAGTACTTC. Translation: CAWRMTASYEQYF.

The chain has TRBV6-5 and TRBJ2-7; 9 positions match TRBD1. CDR1 is MNHEY and CDR2 is SVGAGI in the germline V gene. The V and J ends lost 5 bases and 2 bases, in that order; junction bases with no gene match: 7. This CDR3 comprises 15 residues. The CDR3 region is CASSPQQGAAYEQYF. As DNA, the CDR3 is TGTGCCAGCAGTCCCCAACAGGGGGCTGCCTACGAGCAGTACTTC.

This sequence joins TRBV12-5 and TRBJ1-2; 7 bases align to TRBD1. The J segment lost 3 bases and the V segment lost 3 bases, leaving 4 bases of the junction unmatched. In germline, CDR1 is LGHNT, CDR2 FRNRAP. The CDR3 spans 14 residues. The CDR3, as DNA: TGTGCTAGTGGTTTATCTGGGACAGACTATGGCTACACCTTC. Translated: CASGLSGTDYGYTF.

J is TRBJ2-1 and V is TRBV7-2; a possible D gene is TRBD1 (5 bases). The CDR3 is 15 amino acids. Looked up from germline, CDR1 is SGHTA and CDR2 is FQGNSA. V shed 3 bases and J shed 0 bases, with 9 bases lying between them. In DNA, the CDR3 is TGTGCCAGCAGCTTGGTTGGGGCCTCCTACAATGAGCAGTTCTTC. Translated, it gives CASSLVGASYNEQFF.

V usage is TRBV21-1 and J usage is TRBJ2-1; no DNA check was done on the table's D call, TRBD2. TRBV21-1 represents a pseudogene. There are 20 residues in the CDR3. The CDR3 loop is CASSKFFGLAGEGSYNEQFF. CDR3 DNA: TGTGCCAGCAGCAAATTTTTTGGACTAGCGGGAGAGGGTTCCTACAATGAGCAGTTCTTC.

The chain has TRBV7-8 and TRBJ2-7, with 14 nucleotides matching TRBD2. This CDR3 has 18 residues. V trimming: 3 bases; J trimming: 6 bases; junction bases outside the gene matches: 13. Germline CDR1 and CDR2: SGHVS and FQNEAQ. The CDR3 reads CASSFITGLAGEWSEQYF. CDR3 bases: TGTGCCAGCAGCTTTATAACGGGACTAGCGGGAGAGTGGAGCGAGCAGTACTTC.

This chain joins TRBV7-2 and TRBJ2-7; TRBD2 matches at 12 bases. The CDR3 consists of 15 residues. CDR1 and CDR2 from the germline V gene are SGHTA and FQGNSA. With V trimmed by 5 bases and J by 4 bases, 6 bases remained unmatched. The CDR3 here is CASSRGTSGLYEQYF. In nucleotides, the CDR3 is TGTGCCAGCAGCCGGGGGACTAGCGGGTTATACGAGCAGTACTTC.

This clone showed up just once. The chain is built from TRBV11-2 and TRBJ2-7; the match to TRBD2 covers 12 bases. Germline V CDR1 and CDR2: SGHAT, FQNNGV. Losses at the gene ends were 5 bases for V and 4 bases for J; bases not matched to a gene: 3. The CDR3 sequence is 14 residues long. DNA of the CDR3: TGTGCCAGCAGCCCACTAGCGGGAGGATACGAGCAGTACTTC. Protein product: CASSPLAGGYEQYF.

The chain combines TRBV5-1 with TRBJ1-4; unclear D gene. Germline-derived CDR1 and CDR2 are SGHRS and YFSETQ. V lost 7 bases to trimming and J lost 5 bases, with 15 bases between them. This CDR3 has 14 amino acids. The CDR3 bases are TGCGCCAGCCTCAAGCGGGGAGGGAATGAAAAACTGTTTTTT. This codes for CASLKRGGNEKLFF. Based on the CDR3 plus reference TRBV5-1 and TRBJ1-4, the full variable domain is KAGVTQTPRYLIKTRGQQVTLSCSPISGHRSVSWYQQTPGQGLQFLFEYFSETQRNKGNFPGRFSGRQFSNSRSEMNVSTLELGDSALYLCASLKRGGNEKLFFGSGTQLSVL.

This rearrangement joins TRBV12-3 or TRBV12-4 to TRBJ2-5; D not resolved. The V end lost 1 base, the J end lost 2 bases, and 5 bases lay between the germline ends. This CDR3 region has 13 residues. The CDR3 sequence: CASSLGQQETQYF. Written as DNA, the CDR3 is TGTGCCAGCAGTTTAGGTCAGCAAGAGACCCAGTACTTC.

The rearrangement links TRBV19 to TRBJ1-4, with D possibly TRBD1 on 6 matching bases. There are 14 residues in the CDR3. V dropped 7 bases and J dropped 7 bases, with 16 bases sitting between them. The V gene's germline CDR1 is LNHDA and CDR2 SQIVND (reference sequence). The CDR3 region has the DNA TGTGCCAGTACCAGGACAGACCCTTCTGAAAAACTGTTTTTT. This codes for CASTRTDPSEKLFF.

The J gene is TRBJ2-3, the V gene TRBV19, with 7 bases that match TRBD2. CDR3 length equals 13 residues. The V gene's germline CDR1 is LNHDA and CDR2 SQIVND (reference sequence). V lost 5 bases and J lost 9; bases outside the gene matches: 8. DNA of the CDR3: TGTGCCAGTAGTCAAAAGGGACTAAGCACGCAGTATTTT. The encoded protein is CASSQKGLSTQYF.

V usage is TRBV5-1 and J usage is TRBJ1-1, with a tentative D call TRBD1 (6 bases). Per the germline V gene, CDR1 is SGHRS and CDR2 is YFSETQ. The CDR3 sequence is 15 residues long. V lost 1 base to trimming and J lost 1 base, with 11 bases between them. CDR3 DNA sequence: TGCGCCAGCAGCTTGACAGGGAGGGGGAACACTGAAGCTTTCTTT. This codes for CASSLTGRGNTEAFF.

The chain employs TRBV19 and TRBJ2-3; 11 bases fit TRBD1. Unmatched junction bases numbered 7, after V lost 5 bases and J lost 6 bases. Germline-derived CDR1 and CDR2 are LNHDA and SQIVND (reference sequence). The CDR3 totals 15 residues. The CDR3 bases are TGTGCCAGTAGTGAATGGGACAGGGGGACGGATACGCAGTATTTT. Translated, it gives CASSEWDRGTDTQYF.

The rearrangement links TRBV28 to TRBJ1-4, with D possibly being TRBD1 (6 bases). The V gene's germline CDR1 is MDHEN and CDR2 SYDVKM. V was pared by 4 bases and J by 3 bases, with 21 bases between. The CDR3 loop spans 18 amino acids. The CDR3 region has the DNA TGTGCCAGCAGTTCCCCCGCACAGGGAGGGTGGGCTAATGAAAAACTGTTTTTT. Residues: CASSSPAQGGWANEKLFF.